The clone carrying this TCR beta chain was observed at least ten times. Its antigen is as yet unknown. This specimen belongs to a study of T-cell reconstitution after alpha-beta-depleted transplantation in children. Study findings and constraints: Most T-cell counts and diversity one year after the transplant came from T cells that were newly produced.

CDR1 MDHEN and CDR2 SYDVKM come from the germline V gene. Trimming removed 5 bases at V and 6 bases at J, with 17 bases between. The length of the CDR3 is 14 residues. This sample's TCRbeta library carried unique molecular identifier barcodes. TCRdb used MiXCR to reprocess the PCR reads, holding one entry per CDR3 protein. Here the sample spans 450,000 to 600,000 distinct CDR3 sequences, 10% to 15% being singletons. V usage is TRBV28 and J usage is TRBJ2-7; TRBD1 is a possible D gene (6 bases). Sequenced here: PBMCs, mostly from graft donor cells, sampled 360 days after TCRalphabeta/CD19-depleted stem cell transplant. The TCR comes from a male patient between 5 and 17 years old who had a stem cell transplant for acute myeloid leukemia, so the T cells may come from the graft donor. The CDR3 sequence is CASSPTQGPREQYF. The CDR3, as DNA: TGTGCCAGCAGTCCCACACAGGGCCCGCGCGAGCAGTACTTC.